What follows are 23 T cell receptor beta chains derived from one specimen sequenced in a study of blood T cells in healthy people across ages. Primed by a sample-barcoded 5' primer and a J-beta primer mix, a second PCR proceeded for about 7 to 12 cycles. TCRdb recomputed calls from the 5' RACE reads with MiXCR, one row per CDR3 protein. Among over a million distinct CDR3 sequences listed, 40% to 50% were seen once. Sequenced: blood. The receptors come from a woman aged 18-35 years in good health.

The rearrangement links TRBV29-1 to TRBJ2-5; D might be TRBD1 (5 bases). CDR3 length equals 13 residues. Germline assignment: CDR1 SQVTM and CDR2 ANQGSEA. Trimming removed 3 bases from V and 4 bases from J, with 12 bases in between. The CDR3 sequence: CSVDVGPGETQYF. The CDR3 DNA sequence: TGCAGCGTTGATGTGGGGCCTGGAGAGACCCAGTACTTC.

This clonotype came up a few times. In nucleotides, the CDR3 is TGTGCCAGCAGTATAGCGGATAGCTCCTACAATGAGCAGTTCTTC. This codes for CASSIADSSYNEQFF. The chain recombines TRBV6-5 with TRBJ2-1; D perhaps matches TRBD2 (6 bases). V lost 5 bases and J 0 bases, leaving 11 bases between the germline ends. This CDR3 is built from 15 residues. CDR1 MNHEY and CDR2 SVGAGI come from the germline V gene.

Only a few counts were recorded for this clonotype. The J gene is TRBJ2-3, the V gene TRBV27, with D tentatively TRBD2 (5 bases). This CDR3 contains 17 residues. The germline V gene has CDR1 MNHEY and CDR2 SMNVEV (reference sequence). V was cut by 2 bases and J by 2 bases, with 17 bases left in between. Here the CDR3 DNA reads TGTGCCAGCAGTTTAATCGGAGGACCCAAACTCACAGATACGCAGTATTTT. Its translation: CASSLIGGPKLTDTQYF.

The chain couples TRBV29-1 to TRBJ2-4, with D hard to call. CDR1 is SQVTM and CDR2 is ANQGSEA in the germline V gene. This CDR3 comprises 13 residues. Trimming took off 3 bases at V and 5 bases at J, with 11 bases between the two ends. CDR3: CSVEAFQENIQYF. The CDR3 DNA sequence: TGCAGCGTTGAGGCCTTCCAGGAAAACATTCAGTACTTC.

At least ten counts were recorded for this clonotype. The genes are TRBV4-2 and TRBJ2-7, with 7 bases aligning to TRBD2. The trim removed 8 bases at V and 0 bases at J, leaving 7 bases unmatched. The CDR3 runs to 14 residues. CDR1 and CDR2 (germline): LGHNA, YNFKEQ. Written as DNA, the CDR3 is TGTGCCAGCCGCTCTAGCGGAGCCTCCTACGAGCAGTACTTC. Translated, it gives CASRSSGASYEQYF.

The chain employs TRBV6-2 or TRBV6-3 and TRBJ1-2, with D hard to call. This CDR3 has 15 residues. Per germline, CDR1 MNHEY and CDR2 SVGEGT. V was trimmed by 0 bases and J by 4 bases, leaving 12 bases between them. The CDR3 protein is CASSYSVRPGYGYTF. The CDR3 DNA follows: TGTGCCAGCAGTTACTCGGTTCGACCCGGCTATGGCTACACCTTC.

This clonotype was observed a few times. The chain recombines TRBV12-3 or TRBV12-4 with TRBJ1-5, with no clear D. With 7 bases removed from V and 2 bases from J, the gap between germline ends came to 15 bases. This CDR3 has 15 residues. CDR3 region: CASTMAGNGNQPQHF. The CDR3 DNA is TGTGCCAGCACTATGGCGGGGAATGGCAATCAGCCCCAGCATTTT.

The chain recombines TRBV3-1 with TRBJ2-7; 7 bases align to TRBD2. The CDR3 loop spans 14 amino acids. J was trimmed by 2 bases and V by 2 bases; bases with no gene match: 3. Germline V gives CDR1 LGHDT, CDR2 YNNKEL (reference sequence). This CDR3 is CASSQSAGAYEQYF. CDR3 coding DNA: TGTGCCAGCAGCCAATCCGCGGGGGCCTACGAGCAGTACTTC.

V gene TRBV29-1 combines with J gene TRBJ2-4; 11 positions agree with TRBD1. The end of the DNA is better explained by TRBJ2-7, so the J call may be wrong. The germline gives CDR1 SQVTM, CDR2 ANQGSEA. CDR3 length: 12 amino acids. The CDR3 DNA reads TGCAGCGTCGGGACAGGGGGTTACGAGCAGTACTTC. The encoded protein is CSVGTGGYEQYF.

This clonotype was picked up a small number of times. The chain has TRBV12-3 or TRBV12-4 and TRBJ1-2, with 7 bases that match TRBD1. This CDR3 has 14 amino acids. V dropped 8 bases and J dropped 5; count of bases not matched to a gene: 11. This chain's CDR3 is CASSMRQGLYGYTF. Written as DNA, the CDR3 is TGTGCCAGCTCGATGCGACAGGGACTTTATGGCTACACCTTC.

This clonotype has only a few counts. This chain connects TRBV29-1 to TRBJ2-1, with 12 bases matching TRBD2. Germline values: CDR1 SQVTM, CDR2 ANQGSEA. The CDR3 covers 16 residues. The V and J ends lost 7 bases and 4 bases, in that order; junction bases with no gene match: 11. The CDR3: CSGWAASGGAYNEQFF. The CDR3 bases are TGCAGCGGTTGGGCGGCTAGCGGGGGGGCTTACAATGAGCAGTTCTTC.

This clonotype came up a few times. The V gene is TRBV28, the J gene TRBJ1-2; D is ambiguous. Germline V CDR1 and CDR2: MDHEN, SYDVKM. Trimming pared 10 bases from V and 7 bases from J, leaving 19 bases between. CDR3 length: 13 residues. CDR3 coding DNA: TGTGCCATTTCGGAGTCGGCAGGACGTGGCTACACCTTC. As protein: CAISESAGRGYTF.

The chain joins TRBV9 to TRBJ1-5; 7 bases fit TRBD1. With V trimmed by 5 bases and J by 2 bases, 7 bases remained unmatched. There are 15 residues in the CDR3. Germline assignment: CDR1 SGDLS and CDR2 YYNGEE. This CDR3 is CASSAGGVGNQPQHF. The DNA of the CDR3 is TGTGCCAGCAGTGCAGGGGGGGTAGGCAATCAGCCCCAGCATTTT.

The CDR3 here is CASSLPNSQAHEQFF. CDR3 in DNA: TGTGCCAGCAGTTTACCGAACTCACAGGCCCATGAGCAGTTCTTC. The V gene is TRBV12-3 or TRBV12-4, the J gene TRBJ2-1, with D tentatively TRBD1 (5 bases). This CDR3 region has 15 residues. Trimming stripped 2 bases from V and 8 bases from J, with 16 bases between.

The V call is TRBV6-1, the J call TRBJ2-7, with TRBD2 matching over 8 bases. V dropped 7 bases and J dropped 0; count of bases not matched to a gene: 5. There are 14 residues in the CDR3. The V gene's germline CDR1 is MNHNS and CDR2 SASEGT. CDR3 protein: CASKPGLGSYEQYF. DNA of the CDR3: TGTGCCAGCAAGCCGGGACTAGGCTCCTACGAGCAGTACTTC.

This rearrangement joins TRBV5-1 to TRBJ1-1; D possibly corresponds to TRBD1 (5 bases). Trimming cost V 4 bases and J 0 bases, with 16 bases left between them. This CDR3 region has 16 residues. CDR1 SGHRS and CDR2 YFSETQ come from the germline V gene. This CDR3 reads CASSPGAGPMNTEAFF. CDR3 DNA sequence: TGCGCCAGCAGCCCAGGTGCGGGGCCGATGAACACTGAAGCTTTCTTT.

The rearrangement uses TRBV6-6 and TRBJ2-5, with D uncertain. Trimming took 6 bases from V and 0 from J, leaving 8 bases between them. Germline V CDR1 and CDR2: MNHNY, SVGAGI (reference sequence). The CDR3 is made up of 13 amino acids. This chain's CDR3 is CASRATDQETQYF. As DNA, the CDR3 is TGTGCCAGCAGAGCAACTGACCAAGAGACCCAGTACTTC.

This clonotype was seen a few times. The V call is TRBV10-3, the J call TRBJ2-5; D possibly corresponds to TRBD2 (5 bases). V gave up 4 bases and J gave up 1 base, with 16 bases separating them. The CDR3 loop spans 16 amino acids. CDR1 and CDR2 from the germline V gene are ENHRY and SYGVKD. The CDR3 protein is CAISAKAEAGQETQYF. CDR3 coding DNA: TGTGCCATCAGTGCGAAGGCGGAGGCGGGCCAAGAGACCCAGTACTTC.

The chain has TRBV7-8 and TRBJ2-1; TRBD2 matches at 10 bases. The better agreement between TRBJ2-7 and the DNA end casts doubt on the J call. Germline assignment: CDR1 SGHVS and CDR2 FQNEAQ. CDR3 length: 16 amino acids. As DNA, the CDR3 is TGTGCCAGCAGCTTAGACGCTAGCGGGAGTTACAATGAGCAGTACTTC. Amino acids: CASSLDASGSYNEQYF.

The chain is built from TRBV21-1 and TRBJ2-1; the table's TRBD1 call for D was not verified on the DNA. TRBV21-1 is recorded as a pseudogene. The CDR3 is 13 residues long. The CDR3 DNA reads TGTGCCAGCAGCAAAGTCCCGGGTATTGAGCAGTTCTTC. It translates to CASSKVPGIEQFF.

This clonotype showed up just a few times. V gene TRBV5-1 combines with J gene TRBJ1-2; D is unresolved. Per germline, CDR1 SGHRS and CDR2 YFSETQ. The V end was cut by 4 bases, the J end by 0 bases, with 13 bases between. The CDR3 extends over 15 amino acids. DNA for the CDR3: TGCGCCAGCAGCGTGGACGGTGACCCTAACTATGGCTACACCTTC. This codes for CASSVDGDPNYGYTF.

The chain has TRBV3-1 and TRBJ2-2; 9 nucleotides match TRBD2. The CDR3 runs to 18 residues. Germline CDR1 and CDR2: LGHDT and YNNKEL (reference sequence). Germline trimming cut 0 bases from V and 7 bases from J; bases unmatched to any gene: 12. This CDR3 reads CASSQDPVLAGKVGELFF. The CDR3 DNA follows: TGTGCCAGCAGCCAAGACCCGGTGCTAGCGGGGAAGGTCGGGGAGCTGTTTTTT.

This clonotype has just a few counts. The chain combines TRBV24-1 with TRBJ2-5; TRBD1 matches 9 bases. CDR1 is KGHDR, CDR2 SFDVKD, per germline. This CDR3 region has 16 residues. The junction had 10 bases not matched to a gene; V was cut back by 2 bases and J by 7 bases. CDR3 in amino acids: CATSDYRQGDLRTQYF. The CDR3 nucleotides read TGTGCCACCAGTGATTACAGACAGGGGGATTTAAGGACCCAGTACTTC.